Presented here are 27 T cell receptor beta chains from one specimen sequenced in a study of shared clonotypes between healthy human individuals. Profiled with immunoSEQ multiplex PCR; TCRdb holds only in-frame clones, not every one. This sample has more than 1.2 million clones, with 98% found just once. The sequenced sample was naive CD4+ T cells sorted from blood. Subset in this sample: CD45RA+ positively selected. All receptors derive from a young man in good health.

The DNA for the CDR3 is TGTGCCAGCAGAACTACAGGGTACAGAGAGACCCAGTACTTC. Protein sequence: CASRTTGYRETQYF. The chain links TRBV6-5 to TRBJ2-5, with D possibly being TRBD1 (6 bases). CDR3 length: 14 amino acids. The germline gives CDR1 MNHEY, CDR2 SVGAGI. Trimming took 6 bases from V and 4 from J, leaving 15 bases between them.

The gene calls are TRBV7-9 and TRBJ2-7, with 8 bases aligning to TRBD1. Per the germline V gene, CDR1 is SEHNR and CDR2 is FQNEAQ (reference sequence). The J segment lost 5 bases and the V segment lost 1 base, leaving 7 bases of the junction unmatched. The CDR3 runs 15 residues. The CDR3 bases are TGTGCCAGCAGCTTAGACGCGGACAGGGTAGACGAGCAGTACTTC. This sequence encodes CASSLDADRVDEQYF.

The chain couples TRBV2 to TRBJ2-6; D uncertain. The ends were cut back, 1 base at V and 3 bases at J, with 10 bases in the middle. There are 16 residues in the CDR3. Per germline, CDR1 SNHLY and CDR2 FYNNEI. The CDR3 coding sequence is TGTGCCAGCAGTGAAGATGGGGTAGGTGGGGCCAACGTCCTGACTTTC. Translated: CASSEDGVGGANVLTF.

The V call is TRBV5-1, the J call TRBJ1-2; 8 positions match TRBD1. The germline gives CDR1 SGHRS, CDR2 YFSETQ. CDR3 length: 13 amino acids. V was clipped by 4 bases and J by 5 bases; unmatched bases: 4. The chain's CDR3 is CASSLQGEYGYTF. In DNA form, the CDR3 reads TGCGCCAGCAGCCTACAGGGGGAATATGGCTACACCTTC. The variable domain in full, completed from reference TRBV5-1 and TRBJ1-2, reads KAGVTQTPRYLIKTRGQQVTLSCSPISGHRSVSWYQQTPGQGLQFLFEYFSETQRNKGNFPGRFSGRQFSNSRSEMNVSTLELGDSALYLCASSLQGEYGYTFGSGTRLTVV.

V gene TRBV4-3 combines with J gene TRBJ1-5; D gene unclear. The CDR3 is 13 amino acids. Germline V gene lookup returns CDR1 LGHNA and CDR2 YSLEER. Trimming removed 5 bases at V and 4 bases at J, with 9 bases between. The CDR3 loop reads CASSSNFNQPQHF. The CDR3 nucleotides are TGCGCCAGCAGCTCAAATTTTAATCAGCCCCAGCATTTT.

This clone was counted once. The rearrangement uses TRBV18 and TRBJ2-7; 11 bases are a match to TRBD2. Per germline, CDR1 KGHSH and CDR2 LQKENI. This CDR3 spans 15 amino acids. The V and J ends lost 2 bases and 3 bases, in that order; junction bases with no gene match: 3. CDR3 sequence reads: CASSPTSGSIYEQYF. CDR3 nucleotide sequence: TGTGCCAGCTCACCAACTAGCGGGAGTATCTACGAGCAGTACTTC.

This clone was recorded only once. V usage is TRBV5-5 and J usage is TRBJ2-2, with 7 bases identical to TRBD2. The V gene end was trimmed by 0 bases and the J gene end by 0 bases; junction bases not matched to a gene: 5. Germline CDR1 is SGHKS and CDR2 is YYEKEE (reference sequence). There are 17 residues in the CDR3. This CDR3 is CASSLVGLAANTGELFF. The CDR3 coding sequence is TGTGCCAGCAGCTTGGTCGGGCTAGCGGCGAACACCGGGGAGCTGTTTTTT.

The gene calls are TRBV19 and TRBJ2-3, with D tentatively TRBD1 (5 bases). This CDR3 comprises 15 residues. Germline assignment: CDR1 LNHDA and CDR2 SQIVND (reference sequence). Trimming took 5 bases from V and 0 from J, leaving 12 bases between them. The CDR3 sequence: CASSLAGISTDTQYF. In nucleotides, the CDR3 is TGTGCCAGTAGTCTCGCAGGGATAAGCACAGATACGCAGTATTTT.

This clone has only one observation. Sequence at one end of the junction differs from germline and may be a read error. This chain uses TRBV12-5 with TRBJ1-5; 7 bases align to TRBD1. CDR1 is LGHNT and CDR2 is FRNRAP in the germline V gene. The CDR3 length is 14 residues. CDR3 coding DNA: TGTGCTAGTGGTCCACCAGACAGGGATCAACCCCAGCATTTT. Amino acids: CASGPPDRDQPQHF. Full variable domain (remainder filled in from reference TRBV12-5 and TRBJ1-5): DARVTQTPRHKVTEMGQEVTMRCQPILGHNTVFWYRQTMMQGLELLAYFRNRAPLDDSGMPKDRFSAEMPDATLATLKIQPSEPRDSAVYFCASGPPDRDQPQHFGDGTRLSIL.

The chain has TRBV6-1 and TRBJ2-7; 9 positions agree with TRBD2. Germline V gene lookup returns CDR1 MNHNS and CDR2 SASEGT. The CDR3 extends over 16 amino acids. The V segment lost 4 bases and the J segment 0 bases; nucleotides outside the gene matches: 7. CDR3 in DNA: TGTGCCAGCAGTGCCAGACTAGCGGTTATCTCCTACGAGCAGTACTTC. Protein sequence: CASSARLAVISYEQYF.

This chain uses TRBV27 with TRBJ2-1, with D maybe TRBD2 (7 bases). The V gene's germline CDR1 is MNHEY and CDR2 SMNVEV (reference sequence). The length of the CDR3 is 13 residues. The germline V and J ends were trimmed by 3 bases and 9 bases, with 12 bases remaining between them. CDR3 protein: CASSFGGRGEQFF. The CDR3, as DNA: TGTGCCAGCAGTTTCGGGGGGCGAGGTGAGCAGTTCTTC.

This sequence joins TRBV28 and TRBJ1-4; maybe TRBD1 (6 bases). Deletions cut 3 bases from V and 7 bases from J, with 15 bases between. The CDR3 runs 15 residues. CDR1 and CDR2 (germline): MDHEN, SYDVKM. The CDR3 spells CASSFSGGAGEKLFF. DNA for the CDR3: TGTGCCAGCAGTTTTTCTGGGGGCGCAGGTGAAAAACTGTTTTTT. The whole variable domain, filled in from reference TRBV28 and TRBJ1-4, reads DVKVTQSSRYLVKRTGEKVFLECVQDMDHENMFWYRQDPGLGLRLIYFSYDVKMKEKGDIPEGYSVSREKKERFSLILESASTNQTSMYLCASSFSGGAGEKLFFGSGTQLSVL.

The chain recombines TRBV4-1 with TRBJ2-7, with 8 bases that match TRBD2. This CDR3 is built from 18 residues. V dropped 3 bases and J dropped 6; count of bases not matched to a gene: 19. The germline CDR1 and CDR2 sequences are MGHRA and YSYEKL. The CDR3 DNA sequence: TGCGCCAGCAGCCAGAGGGCTTTCGAAGCGGGAGAGTTTTCCGAGCAGTACTTC. This translates into CASSQRAFEAGEFSEQYF.

The chain recombines TRBV28 with TRBJ1-4, with a possible D match to TRBD1 (6 bases). CDR3 length equals 13 residues. Germline values: CDR1 MDHEN, CDR2 SYDVKM. The V gene lost 8 bases and the J gene lost 6 bases, with 13 bases spanning the gap. CDR3 in amino acids: CASSPGAHEKLFF. As DNA, the CDR3 is TGTGCCAGCTCCCCAGGGGCCCATGAAAAACTGTTTTTT. Full variable domain (missing parts from reference TRBV28 and TRBJ1-4): DVKVTQSSRYLVKRTGEKVFLECVQDMDHENMFWYRQDPGLGLRLIYFSYDVKMKEKGDIPEGYSVSREKKERFSLILESASTNQTSMYLCASSPGAHEKLFFGSGTQLSVL.

V and J are TRBV6-6 and TRBJ1-2; 8 nucleotides line up with TRBD1. This CDR3 comprises 15 residues. The germline gives CDR1 MNHNY, CDR2 SVGAGI (reference sequence). Trimming cost V 0 bases and J 5 bases; bases outside gene matches: 5. CDR3 sequence: CASSYSGTGSYGYTF. DNA for the CDR3: TGTGCCAGCAGTTACTCCGGGACAGGCAGTTATGGCTACACCTTC.

The chain employs TRBV5-1 and TRBJ2-1, with D tentatively TRBD1 (6 bases). Per germline, CDR1 SGHRS and CDR2 YFSETQ. Trimming pared 4 bases from V and 8 bases from J, leaving 22 bases between. The CDR3 has 16 residues. The CDR3 DNA sequence: TGCGCCAGCAGCCGTGTCGATGGGGGCCACAAATATGAGCAGTTCTTC. It codes for CASSRVDGGHKYEQFF.

This chain connects TRBV18 to TRBJ1-1, with TRBD1 matching over 9 bases. With 4 bases clipped from V and 3 bases from J, the junction kept 3 bases outside the gene matches. The CDR3 has 14 amino acids. Germline loops: CDR1 KGHSH, CDR2 LQKENI. The CDR3 DNA follows: TGTGCCAGCTCACGGGACAGGGTTTACACTGAAGCTTTCTTT. The encoded protein is CASSRDRVYTEAFF.

This chain connects TRBV5-5 to TRBJ1-5, with D perhaps matching TRBD1 (5 bases). Germline assignment: CDR1 SGHKS and CDR2 YYEKEE (reference sequence). This CDR3 is built from 13 residues. V was shortened by 0 bases and J by 7 bases, with 8 bases between the two germline ends. The CDR3: CASSLGGVQPQHF. DNA for the CDR3: TGTGCCAGCAGCTTGGGAGGGGTACAGCCCCAGCATTTT. Full variable domain (remainder filled in from reference TRBV5-5 and TRBJ1-5): DAGVTQSPTHLIKTRGQQVTLRCSPISGHKSVSWYQQVLGQGPQFIFQYYEKEERGRGNFPDRFSARQFPNYSSELNVNALLLGDSALYLCASSLGGVQPQHFGDGTRLSIL.

The genes are TRBV5-4 and TRBJ1-2, with 8 bases fitting TRBD1. V lost 1 base, J lost 5 bases, and 4 bases stayed unmatched. The germline V gene encodes CDR1 SGHNT and CDR2 YYREEE (reference sequence). This CDR3 is built from 14 residues. Written as DNA, the CDR3 is TGTGCCAGCAGCTTGCGACAGGGGTTTTATGGCTACACCTTC. This translates into CASSLRQGFYGYTF.

J is TRBJ1-5 and V is TRBV28; tentative D call: TRBD1 (6 bases). CDR1 is MDHEN and CDR2 is SYDVKM in the germline V gene. Between the trimmed V and J ends, which lost 5 bases and 6 bases, there was a span of 17 bases. CDR3 length: 15 residues. The chain's CDR3 is CASSTPATGSQPQHF. CDR3 coding DNA: TGTGCCAGCAGTACTCCGGCTACAGGGAGTCAGCCCCAGCATTTT.

This chain links TRBV18 with TRBJ2-1; D perhaps matches TRBD1 (5 bases). The CDR3 is made up of 16 amino acids. Germline values: CDR1 KGHSH, CDR2 LQKENI. The V end lost 3 bases, the J end lost 2 bases, and 14 bases lay between the germline ends. The DNA for the CDR3 is TGTGCCAGCTCACCCCCCCCCGACAGAGCCTACAATGAGCAGTTCTTC. Translation: CASSPPPDRAYNEQFF.

The gene calls are TRBV19 and TRBJ1-4, with a weak D call TRBD1 (5 bases). Germline-derived CDR1 and CDR2 are LNHDA and SQIVND (reference sequence). Deletions cut 5 bases from V and 7 bases from J, with 11 bases between. The CDR3 totals 13 residues. The CDR3 nucleotides read TGTGCCAGTAGTTTCCAGGGTGGTGAAAAACTGTTTTTT. Its translation is CASSFQGGEKLFF.

As DNA, the CDR3 is TGTGCCAGCAGTTTTCAATCCGTCGGAGACGAAAAACTGTTTTTT. Translating it yields CASSFQSVGDEKLFF. V usage is TRBV6-5 and J usage is TRBJ1-4; unclear D gene. This CDR3 is 15 amino acids long. V was trimmed by 4 bases and J by 8 bases, leaving 17 bases between them. Looked up from germline, CDR1 is MNHEY and CDR2 is SVGAGI.

The rearrangement uses TRBV11-2 and TRBJ2-7; TRBD1 or TRBD2 may be the D gene (6 bases each). V was shortened by 5 bases and J by 7 bases, with 21 bases between the two germline ends. This CDR3 is built from 15 residues. Per germline, CDR1 SGHAT and CDR2 FQNNGV. The CDR3 DNA reads TGTGCCAGCAGCCCAGCGGGCCTACAGGGTCGTGAGCAGTACTTC. Its protein product is CASSPAGLQGREQYF.

The chain uses TRBV7-8 and TRBJ2-1; TRBD2 agrees at 10 bases. The V segment lost 3 bases and the J segment 5 bases; nucleotides outside the gene matches: 4. Per germline, CDR1 SGHVS and CDR2 FQNEAQ. The length of the CDR3 is 15 residues. The CDR3 spells CASSFPSGGNNEQFF. In DNA form, the CDR3 reads TGTGCCAGCAGCTTTCCTAGCGGGGGTAACAATGAGCAGTTCTTC.

The CDR3 nucleotides are TGTGCCAGCAGCTTGGCTCCAAACTATGGCTACACCTTC. Encoded protein: CASSLAPNYGYTF. The chain couples TRBV5-4 to TRBJ1-2; no clear D. The CDR3 is 13 residues long. Trimming left V 0 bases short and J 2 bases short, with 5 bases between. CDR1 is SGHNT, CDR2 YYREEE, per germline (reference sequence). The full variable domain, completed using reference TRBV5-4 and TRBJ1-2, is ETGVTQSPTHLIKTRGQQVTLRCSSQSGHNTVSWYQQALGQGPQFIFQYYREEENGRGNFPPRFSGLQFPNYSSELNVNALELDDSALYLCASSLAPNYGYTFGSGTRLTVV.

The V gene is TRBV25-1, the J gene TRBJ2-2; the D gene is possibly TRBD1 (5 bases). The CDR3 covers 15 residues. Germline V gene lookup returns CDR1 MGHDK and CDR2 SYGVNS. Between the trimmed V and J ends, which lost 3 bases and 6 bases, there was a span of 14 bases. CDR3 coding DNA: TGTGCCAGCAGTGAGGGGCAGGGTCTACCCGGGGAGCTGTTTTTT. Its protein is CASSEGQGLPGELFF.